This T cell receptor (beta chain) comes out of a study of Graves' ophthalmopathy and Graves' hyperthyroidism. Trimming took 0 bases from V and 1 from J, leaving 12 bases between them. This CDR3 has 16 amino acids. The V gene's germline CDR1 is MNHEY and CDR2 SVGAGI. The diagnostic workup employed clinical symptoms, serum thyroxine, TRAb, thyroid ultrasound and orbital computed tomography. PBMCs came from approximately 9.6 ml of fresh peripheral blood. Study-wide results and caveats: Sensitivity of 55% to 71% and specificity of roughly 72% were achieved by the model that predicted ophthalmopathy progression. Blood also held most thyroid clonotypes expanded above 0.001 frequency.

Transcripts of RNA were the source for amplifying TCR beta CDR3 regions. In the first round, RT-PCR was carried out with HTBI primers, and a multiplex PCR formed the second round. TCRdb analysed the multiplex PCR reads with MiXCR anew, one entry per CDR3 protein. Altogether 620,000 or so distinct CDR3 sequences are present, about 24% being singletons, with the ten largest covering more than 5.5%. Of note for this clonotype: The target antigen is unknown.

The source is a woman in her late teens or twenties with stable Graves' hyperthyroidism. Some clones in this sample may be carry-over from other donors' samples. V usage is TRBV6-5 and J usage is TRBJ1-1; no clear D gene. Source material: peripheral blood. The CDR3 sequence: CASSYSGFLSNTEAFF. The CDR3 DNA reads TGTGCCAGCAGTTACTCGGGCTTTCTTTCGAACACTGAAGCTTTCTTT.